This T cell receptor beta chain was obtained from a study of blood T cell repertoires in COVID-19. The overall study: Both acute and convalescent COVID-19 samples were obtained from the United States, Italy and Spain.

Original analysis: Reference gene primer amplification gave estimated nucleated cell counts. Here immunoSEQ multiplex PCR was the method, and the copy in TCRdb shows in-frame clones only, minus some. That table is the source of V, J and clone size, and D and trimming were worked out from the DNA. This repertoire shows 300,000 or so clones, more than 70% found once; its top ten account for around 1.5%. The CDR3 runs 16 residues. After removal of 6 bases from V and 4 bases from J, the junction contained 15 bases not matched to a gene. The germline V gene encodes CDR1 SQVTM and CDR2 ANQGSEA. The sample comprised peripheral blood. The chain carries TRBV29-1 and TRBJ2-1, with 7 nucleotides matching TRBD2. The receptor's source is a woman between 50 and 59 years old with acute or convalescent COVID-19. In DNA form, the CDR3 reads TGCAGCGTCAACCCCCGACTAGCAGGGAATTACAATGAGCAGTTCTTC. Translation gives CSVNPRLAGNYNEQFF.